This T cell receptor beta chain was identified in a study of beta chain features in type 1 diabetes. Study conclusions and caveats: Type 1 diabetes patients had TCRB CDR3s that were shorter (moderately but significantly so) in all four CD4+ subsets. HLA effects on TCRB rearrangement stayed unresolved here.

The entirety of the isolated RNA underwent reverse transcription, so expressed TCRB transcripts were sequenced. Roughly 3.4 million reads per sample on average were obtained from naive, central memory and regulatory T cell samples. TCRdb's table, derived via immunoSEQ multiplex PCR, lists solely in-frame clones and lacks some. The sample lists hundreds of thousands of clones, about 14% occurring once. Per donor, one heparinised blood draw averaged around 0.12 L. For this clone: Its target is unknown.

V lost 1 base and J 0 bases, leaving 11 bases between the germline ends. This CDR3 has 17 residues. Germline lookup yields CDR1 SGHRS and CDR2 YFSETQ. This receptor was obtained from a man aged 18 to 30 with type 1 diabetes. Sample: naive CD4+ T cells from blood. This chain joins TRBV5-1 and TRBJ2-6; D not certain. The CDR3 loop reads CASSLKGLTSGANVLTF. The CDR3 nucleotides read TGCGCCAGCAGCTTGAAAGGGTTGACCTCTGGGGCCAACGTCCTGACTTTC.